These 2 T cell receptor beta chains were sequenced from one sample in a study of graft-versus-host responses after intestinal transplantation. TCRdb's copy holds only in-frame clones and misses some; the assay was immunoSEQ multiplex PCR. This sample carries some 48,000 clones, approximately 95% of them seen once, and the ten largest clones take 0.23%. These TCRs' antigens remain unknown. The source was unstimulated CD8+ T cells sorted from spleen or lymph node cells, collected before transplant. All receptors derive from a human donor who was the organ donor for an intestinal transplant.

This sequence joins TRBV27 and TRBJ1-1; tentative D call: TRBD1 (5 bases). Trimming shortened V by 7 bases and J by 0 bases, and 21 bases separated the two germline ends. This CDR3 is 17 amino acids long. CDR1 and CDR2 from the germline V gene are MNHEY and SMNVEV (reference sequence). The CDR3 bases are TGTGCCAGCACCAAAACGTCGGGGGGTGGAATGAACACTGAAGCTTTCTTT. Residues: CASTKTSGGGMNTEAFF.

In this sample, this clone turned up once. This chain connects TRBV25-1 to TRBJ2-5; 9 bases align to TRBD1. The length of the CDR3 is 14 residues. CDR1 MGHDK and CDR2 SYGVNS come from the germline V gene. J was trimmed by 3 bases and V by 3 bases; bases with no gene match: 2. The CDR3 here is CASSDRTGEETQYF. The CDR3 nucleotides are TGTGCCAGCAGTGATAGGACAGGGGAAGAGACCCAGTACTTC. Full variable domain (outside the CDR3, taken from reference TRBV25-1 and TRBJ2-5): EADIYQTPRYLVIGTGKKITLECSQTMGHDKMYWYQQDPGMELHLIHYSYGVNSTEKGDLSSESTVSRIRTEHFPLTLESARPSHTSQYLCASSDRTGEETQYFGPGTRLLVL.